This T cell receptor (beta chain) was recorded in a study of T cells in Graves' hyperthyroidism and ophthalmopathy. This clonotype was seen only a few times. Stable disease denoted Graves' hyperthyroidism without ophthalmopathy progression within 18 months. Exclusion of patients followed from uncontrolled infection, other autoimmune disease, pregnancy or lactation. This CDR3 spans 12 amino acids. With 0 bases removed from V and 12 bases from J, the gap between germline ends came to 12 bases. From RNA transcripts, TCR beta CDR3 regions were amplified. The HTBI primer set served for first-round RT-PCR of the TCR CDR3. Using its own MiXCR run on the multiplex PCR reads, TCRdb lists one record per CDR3 protein. The repertoire holds roughly 750,000 distinct CDR3 sequences, less than 20% seen once, with over 7.5% in the top ten.

The TCR sequence derives from a man between 18 and 29 years old with Graves' hyperthyroidism. J is TRBJ2-7 and V is TRBV12-3 or TRBV12-4, with D possibly being TRBD1 (6 bases). Material for sequencing was blood. This CDR3 is CASSLATGWLYF. The DNA for the CDR3 is TGTGCCAGCAGTTTAGCGACAGGTTGGCTGTACTTC.